This TCR beta chain originates from a study of OX40 agonist ivuxolimab in advanced cancers. Germline V lookup: CDR1 SQVTM, CDR2 ANQGSEA. The CDR3 is 12 residues long. Generated by immunoSEQ multiplex PCR, the TCRdb table keeps only in-frame clones and is missing some. The table lists tens of thousands of clones, under 85% of them singletons. V usage is TRBV29-1 and J usage is TRBJ2-7; weak D call: TRBD1 (6 bases). The receptor was isolated from an adult with an advanced solid tumor such as melanoma, head and neck, liver or kidney cancer. The sample consisted of CD4+ or CD8+ T cells sorted from blood, taken in a trial of the OX40 agonist ivuxolimab. CDR3 residues: CSARDNLFEQYF. The CDR3 region has the DNA TGCAGTGCCAGGGACAACCTTTTTGAGCAGTACTTC.